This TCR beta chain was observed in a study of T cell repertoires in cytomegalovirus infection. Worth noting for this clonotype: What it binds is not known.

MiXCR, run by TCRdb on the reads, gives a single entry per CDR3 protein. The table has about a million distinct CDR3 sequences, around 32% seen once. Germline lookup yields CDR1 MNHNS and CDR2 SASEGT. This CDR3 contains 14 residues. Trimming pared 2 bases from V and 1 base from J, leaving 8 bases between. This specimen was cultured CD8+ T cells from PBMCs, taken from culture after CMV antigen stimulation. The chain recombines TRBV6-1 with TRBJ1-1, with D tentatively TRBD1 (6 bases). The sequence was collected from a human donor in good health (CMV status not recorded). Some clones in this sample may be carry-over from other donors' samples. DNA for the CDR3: TGTGCCAGCAGTGAATACAGGGCGAACACTGAAGCTTTCTTT. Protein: CASSEYRANTEAFF.